Listed here are 16 T cell receptor beta chains from one sample, sequenced in a study of cytomegalovirus exposure and HLA in healthy donors. The table came from immunoSEQ multiplex PCR; TCRdb's copy has only in-frame clones and leaves some out. The table records 120,000 or so clones, about nine tenths of them present only once. The source material was PBMCs. Every receptor here comes from a young man in good health and CMV-seropositive.

A note on this clone: The sample has other DNA sequences that encode this CDR3 too. The V call is TRBV28, the J call TRBJ2-3, with 10 bases identical to TRBD2. The CDR3 covers 16 residues. CDR1 MDHEN and CDR2 SYDVKM come from the germline V gene. V lost 2 bases and J lost 1; bases outside the gene matches: 3. Here the CDR3 DNA reads TGTGCCAGCAGTTTAAGCGGGGGGGGAGGCACAGATACGCAGTATTTT. As protein: CASSLSGGGGTDTQYF.

The CDR3: CASSLTGGGYEQYF. Written as DNA, the CDR3 is TGTGCCAGCAGCTTAACTGGGGGCGGCTACGAGCAGTACTTC. J is TRBJ2-7 and V is TRBV7-2; the D gene is possibly TRBD1 (6 bases). Trimming pared 2 bases from V and 3 bases from J, leaving 11 bases between. This CDR3 is 14 amino acids long. Germline assignment: CDR1 SGHTA and CDR2 FQGNSA.

This clone was found once. The genes are TRBV5-1 and TRBJ2-2; D possibly corresponds to TRBD1 (6 bases). The germline CDR1 and CDR2 sequences are SGHRS and YFSETQ. Trimming pared 4 bases from V and 1 base from J, leaving 14 bases between. The CDR3 extends over 16 amino acids. Here the CDR3 DNA reads TGCGCCAGCAGCACCCCGGGACACCTGAACACCGGGGAGCTGTTTTTT. Amino acids: CASSTPGHLNTGELFF.

This clone appeared a single time. V usage is TRBV11-2 and J usage is TRBJ2-5, with 10 positions matching TRBD1. Looked up from germline, CDR1 is SGHAT and CDR2 is FQNNGV. The CDR3 covers 15 residues. J gave up 6 bases and V 5 bases, and 9 bases lay outside the gene matches. This CDR3 is CASSPTTGGTKTQYF. In DNA form, the CDR3 reads TGTGCCAGCAGCCCAACGACAGGGGGCACCAAGACCCAGTACTTC.

The chain carries TRBV5-1 and TRBJ2-7; TRBD1 aligns across 9 bases. The germline gives CDR1 SGHRS, CDR2 YFSETQ. V lost 4 bases, J lost 0 bases, and 8 bases stayed unmatched. This CDR3 contains 16 residues. The CDR3 is CASSTGQGSGSYEQYF. The CDR3 DNA follows: TGCGCCAGCAGCACTGGACAGGGGTCCGGCTCCTACGAGCAGTACTTC.

V and J are TRBV11-2 and TRBJ2-2; the D is unclear. Per germline, CDR1 SGHAT and CDR2 FQNNGV. Deletions cut 5 bases from V and 4 bases from J, with 5 bases between. The CDR3 sequence is 12 residues long. CDR3 bases: TGTGCCAGCAGCCCTCCCACCGGGGAGCTGTTTTTT. Protein: CASSPPTGELFF.

CDR3 coding DNA: TGCAGCGTTGCCGGCGGGACAGACTCCTACAATGAGCAGTTCTTC. Its protein product is CSVAGGTDSYNEQFF. The J gene is TRBJ2-1, the V gene TRBV29-1, with a weak D call TRBD1 (7 bases). The CDR3 loop spans 15 amino acids. V shed 4 bases and J shed 0 bases, with 13 bases lying between them. Germline CDR1 SQVTM, CDR2 ANQGSEA.

This sequence joins TRBV5-4 and TRBJ2-2, with TRBD2 matching over 8 bases. The V and J ends lost 0 bases and 4 bases, in that order; junction bases with no gene match: 5. The CDR3 has 16 residues. Germline values: CDR1 SGHNT, CDR2 YYREEE (reference sequence). The CDR3, as DNA: TGTGCCAGCAGCTTGGCTCTAGCGGGTTCCACCGGGGAGCTGTTTTTT. Amino acid sequence: CASSLALAGSTGELFF.

J is TRBJ2-6 and V is TRBV7-9, with 10 bases lining up with TRBD1. J lost 1 base, V lost 2 bases, and 8 bases had no gene match. Germline V gives CDR1 SEHNR, CDR2 FQNEAQ (reference sequence). The CDR3 runs to 19 residues. The CDR3 coding sequence is TGTGCCAGCAGCTTACGGGACAGGGGCACATTTTCTGGGGCCAACGTCCTGACTTTC. It translates to CASSLRDRGTFSGANVLTF. Using reference TRBV7-9 and TRBJ2-6 for the parts outside the CDR3, the full variable domain is DTGVSQNPRHKITKRGQNVTFRCDPISEHNRLYWYRQTLGQGPEFLTYFQNEAQLEKSRLLSDRFSAERPKGSFSTLEIQRTEQGDSAMYLCASSLRDRGTFSGANVLTFGAGSRLTVL.

This chain links TRBV6-6 with TRBJ2-2; no clear D. Germline loops: CDR1 MNHNY, CDR2 SVGAGI (reference sequence). The CDR3 consists of 12 residues. V was shortened by 11 bases and J by 6 bases, with 13 bases between the two germline ends. The CDR3 protein is CAVYSGAGELFF. CDR3 nucleotides: TGTGCCGTGTATTCAGGCGCCGGGGAGCTGTTTTTT.

This sequence joins TRBV9 and TRBJ2-3; 12 bases agree with TRBD2. The CDR3 runs 15 residues. The V gene end was trimmed by 4 bases and the J gene end by 4 bases; junction bases not matched to a gene: 4. CDR1 is SGDLS, CDR2 YYNGEE, per germline. CDR3 loop: CASSSSGGVSDTQYF. CDR3 sequence (DNA): TGTGCCAGCAGCTCTAGCGGGGGGGTTTCAGATACGCAGTATTTT.

V usage is TRBV5-5 and J usage is TRBJ1-1, with 9 positions matching TRBD1. CDR1 is SGHKS and CDR2 is YYEKEE in the germline V gene (reference sequence). Trimming cost V 3 bases and J 1 base; bases outside gene matches: 1. The CDR3 has 14 residues. DNA for the CDR3: TGTGCCAGCAGCTGGGGACAGGGGAACACTGAAGCTTTCTTT. It codes for CASSWGQGNTEAFF. Full variable domain (remainder filled in from reference TRBV5-5 and TRBJ1-1): DAGVTQSPTHLIKTRGQQVTLRCSPISGHKSVSWYQQVLGQGPQFIFQYYEKEERGRGNFPDRFSARQFPNYSSELNVNALLLGDSALYLCASSWGQGNTEAFFGQGTRLTVV.

The rearrangement uses TRBV27 and TRBJ2-1; 11 bases align to TRBD1. The CDR3 has 18 residues. V lost 7 bases to trimming and J lost 4 bases; unmatched junction nucleotides: 15. The germline V gene has CDR1 MNHEY and CDR2 SMNVEV (reference sequence). Here the CDR3 reads CASKGTGSDRGPYNEQFF. CDR3 in DNA: TGTGCCAGCAAGGGGACCGGGTCGGACAGGGGGCCTTACAATGAGCAGTTCTTC.

The V and J genes are TRBV7-6 and TRBJ1-2; the D is unclear. This CDR3 is built from 14 residues. The V end was cut by 1 base, the J end by 2 bases, with 8 bases between. Germline lookup yields CDR1 SGHVS and CDR2 FNYEAQ. In nucleotides, the CDR3 is TGTGCCAGCAGCTTAGGCAGCGGAAACTATGGCTACACCTTC. The encoded protein is CASSLGSGNYGYTF. Variable domain in full (rest from reference TRBV7-6 and TRBJ1-2): GAGVSQSPRYKVTKRGQDVALRCDPISGHVSLYWYRQALGQGPEFLTYFNYEAQQDKSGLPNDRFSAERPEGSISTLTIQRTEQRDSAMYRCASSLGSGNYGYTFGSGTRLTVV.

The J gene is TRBJ1-1, the V gene TRBV7-9, with D perhaps matching TRBD1 (5 bases). From germline, CDR1 is SEHNR and CDR2 FQNEAQ (reference sequence). V was shortened by 1 base and J by 2 bases, with 11 bases between the two germline ends. The CDR3 sequence is 15 residues long. The DNA for the CDR3 is TGTGCCAGCAGCTTAGAAGGGGAGGCAAACACTGAAGCTTTCTTT. This translates into CASSLEGEANTEAFF.

This rearrangement joins TRBV10-3 to TRBJ2-3; D remains unclear. V was pared by 0 bases and J by 4 bases, with 11 bases between. There are 15 residues in the CDR3. CDR1 is ENHRY, CDR2 SYGVKD, per germline. The CDR3, as DNA: TGTGCCATCAGTGAGTCTTTCGGGTCCGCAGATACGCAGTATTTT. It specifies CAISESFGSADTQYF.